These 7 T cell receptor beta chains originate from one sample sequenced in a study of tumor and adjacent non-tumor tissue in lung cancer. The template was RNA from unsorted bulk tissue. TCRbeta libraries were built with three rounds of nested PCR, modified from ARM-PCR. TCRdb re-derived calls from the multiplex PCR reads in MiXCR, one entry per CDR3 protein. There are 60,000 to 85,000 distinct CDR3 sequences in the sample; over 70% occur only once, and 9.5% to 15% lies in the top ten. Input material: lung tumor tissue. The receptors here all came from a woman aged 45-60 years with non-small cell lung cancer.

The chain has TRBV29-1 and TRBJ1-1; 9 nucleotides match TRBD1. CDR1 is SQVTM, CDR2 ANQGSEA, per germline. The CDR3 runs 13 residues. This CDR3 reads CRAQGQGNAEAFF. The CDR3 nucleotides are TGCAGAGCCCAGGGACAGGGAAACGCTGAAGCTTTCTTT.

Regarding this clonotype: A junction boundary mismatches the germline segment, possibly from a read error. The genes are TRBV6-6 and TRBJ2-7; the D call may be TRBD1 or TRBD2 (6 bases each). The CDR3 has 14 amino acids. The germline gives CDR1 MNHNY, CDR2 SVGAGI (reference sequence). CDR3 residues: CASSGGLRTKEQYF. In DNA form, the CDR3 reads TGTGCCAGCAGTGGGGGGCTCAGGACGAAAGAGCAGTATTTC.

To note about this clonotype: Relative to the germline gene, one junction end is altered; a read error may explain this. V and J are TRBV10-3 and TRBJ2-7, with D possibly being TRBD1 (6 bases). CDR1 is ENHRY, CDR2 SYGVKD, per germline. CDR3 length: 13 amino acids. The CDR3 DNA sequence: TGTGCCGTCAAGGGGGTACCCTACTCCGAGGAGTACTTC. This codes for CAVKGVPYSEEYF.

This clonotype appeared once. An end of the junction does not agree with germline; a read error may underlie this. V usage is TRBV28 and J usage is TRBJ1-2, with D possibly being TRBD1 (5 bases). The CDR3 length is 15 residues. Germline V lookup: CDR1 MDHEN, CDR2 SYDVKM. The CDR3 nucleotides read TGTGCCAGCAGTTGGGGCACAAACCCCAGCTATGACTACACCTTC. It encodes CASSWGTNPSYDYTF.

This rearrangement joins TRBV29-1 to TRBJ2-1; the D is unclear. The CDR3 has 13 residues. Germline loops: CDR1 SQVTM, CDR2 ANQGSEA. Between the trimmed V and J ends, which lost 0 bases and 11 bases, there was a span of 14 bases. The chain's CDR3 is CSVEEQTYNKQFF. As DNA, the CDR3 is TGCAGCGTTGAAGAGCAGACCTATAATAAGCAGTTCTTC.

A word on this clonotype: The junction departs from the called germline gene at one end, perhaps through a read error. The chain is built from TRBV10-3 and TRBJ2-2; D remains unclear. Germline CDR1 ENHRY, CDR2 SYGVKD. The CDR3 length is 16 residues. In DNA form, the CDR3 reads TGTGTCATCAGTGAAACCCAGCTAGGTGGCACCGGGGAGCTGTTTTTT. The encoded protein is CVISETQLGGTGELFF.

A note on this clonotype: Just one base apart from a much larger clone, this may be a read error. The missing conserved phenylalanine or tryptophan at the end of this CDR3 makes a read error likely. This rearrangement joins TRBV28 to TRBJ2-7, with 8 bases matching TRBD1. The length of the CDR3 is 13 residues. CDR1 and CDR2 (germline): MDHEN, SYDVKM. The junction had 4 bases not matched to a gene; V was cut back by 4 bases and J by 5 bases. This CDR3 is CASSSQQGDEQYY. Here the CDR3 DNA reads TGTGCCAGCAGTTCTCAACAGGGGGACGAGCAGTACTAC.